This TCR beta chain was recovered during a study of radiotherapy plus CTLA-4 blockade in lung cancer. Study-level points and caveats: After radiotherapy and ipilimumab, tumor-derived clones expanded in peripheral blood. Early clonal dynamics of blood T cells, together with interferon-beta, were reported as the best response predictor.

This clone has more than one count but fewer than ten. What it recognizes is unknown. Germline V gene data show CDR1 as MNHEY and CDR2 as SMNVEV (reference sequence). The germline V and J ends were trimmed by 0 bases and 1 base, with 8 bases remaining between them. CDR3 length: 15 residues. Assay used: immunoSEQ multiplex PCR; TCRdb lists only in-frame clones, some missing. Of 95,000 to 150,000 clones listed, over 80% were seen once; the top ten hold approximately 6.6%. V and J are TRBV27 and TRBJ2-3; a weak D match, TRBD2 (6 bases). The clonotype comes from a human donor with non-small cell lung cancer that progressed on radiotherapy plus ipilimumab. The sequencing here drew on peripheral blood, taken from a patient treated with radiotherapy plus ipilimumab. CDR3 DNA sequence: TGTGCCAGCAGTTTATCGAGGGAGGGCACAGATACGCAGTATTTT. It specifies CASSLSREGTDTQYF.